This TCR beta chain was sequenced for a study of T cell responses to AZD1222 COVID-19 vaccine. Study details: Researchers grouped second doses given at about 4 or about 12 weeks into one pool. General observations from the study: The sample set comprised mostly white British donors with more females, and clonal diversity was possibly underestimated. Just a handful of people given AZD1222 tested seropositive at baseline. Following two doses of AZD1222, Spike-specific TCR breadth and depth rose.

V trimming: 2 bases; J trimming: 6 bases; junction bases outside the gene matches: 15. The V gene's germline CDR1 is SGHVS and CDR2 FNYEAQ. CDR3 length equals 17 residues. The assay was immunoSEQ multiplex PCR, and TCRdb's table has in-frame clones only and misses some. The repertoire has more than 120,000 clones, roughly 91% of them found once; the top ten carry 5.1%. About this clone: The antigen is not known.

The receptor's source is an adult in good health. The gene calls are TRBV7-6 and TRBJ2-7; 8 bases align to TRBD2. Sample: peripheral blood, taken on day 0 of AZD1222 vaccination. The CDR3 sequence: CASSLNGRDYRRSEQYF. CDR3 bases: TGTGCCAGCAGCTTAAACGGGAGGGACTACCGTCGGTCCGAGCAGTACTTC.